This T cell receptor beta chain was sequenced in a study of CD8+ T cells in alopecia areata. Points from the study as a whole: Sequencing of scalp samples also captures resident alphabeta T cells of normal skin.

CDR1 and CDR2 from the germline V gene are SNHLY and FYNNEI. The CDR3 has 13 residues. V shed 8 bases, J shed 9 bases, and the junction held 8 bases outside the gene matches. Extracted RNA was reverse transcribed into cDNA, the sequencing template. Sequencing used immunoSEQ multiplex PCR; TCRdb keeps in-frame clones, though not all of them. The sample carries roughly 12,000 clones, roughly 55% recorded once. Samples from alopecia areata patients were lesional scalp punch biopsies and peripheral blood. This clone was counted between two and nine times. What it binds is unknown. This sequence originates from a human donor with alopecia areata. Sequenced material: skin. The chain is built from TRBV2 and TRBJ2-3; 10 bases are a match to TRBD2. The CDR3 DNA sequence: TGTGCCAGCCTCAGCGGGAGGGCGAACACGCAGTATTTT. This encodes CASLSGRANTQYF.